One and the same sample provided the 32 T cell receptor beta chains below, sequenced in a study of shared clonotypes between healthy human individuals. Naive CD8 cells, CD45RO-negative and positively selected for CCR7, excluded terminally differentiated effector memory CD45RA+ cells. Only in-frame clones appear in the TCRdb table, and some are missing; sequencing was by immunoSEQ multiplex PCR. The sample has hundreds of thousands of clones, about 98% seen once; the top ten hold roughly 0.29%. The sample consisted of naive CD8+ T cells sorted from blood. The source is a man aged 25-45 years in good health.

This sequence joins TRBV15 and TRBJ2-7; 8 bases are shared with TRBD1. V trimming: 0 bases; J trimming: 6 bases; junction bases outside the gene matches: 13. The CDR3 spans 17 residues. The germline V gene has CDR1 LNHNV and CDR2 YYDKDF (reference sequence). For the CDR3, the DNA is TGTGCCACCAGCAGAGATCACTTTGTGGACAGGGCTTCCGAGCAGTACTTC. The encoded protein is CATSRDHFVDRASEQYF.

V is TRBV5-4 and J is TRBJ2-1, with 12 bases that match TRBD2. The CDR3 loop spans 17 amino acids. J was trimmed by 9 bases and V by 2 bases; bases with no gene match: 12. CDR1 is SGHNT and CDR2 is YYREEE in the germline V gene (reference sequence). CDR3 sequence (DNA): TGTGCCAGCAGCTTTACTAGCGGGGGGTTCGGTGTGAGTGAGCAGTTCTTC. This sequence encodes CASSFTSGGFGVSEQFF.

CDR3 coding DNA: TGTGCCAGCAGTTACCAGGGAAGGCTTGACTACACCTTC. It specifies CASSYQGRLDYTF. V usage is TRBV6-5 and J usage is TRBJ1-2; perhaps TRBD1 as D (5 bases). CDR3 length: 13 amino acids. The germline V gene encodes CDR1 MNHEY and CDR2 SVGAGI. V was trimmed by 2 bases and J by 10 bases, leaving 14 bases between them.

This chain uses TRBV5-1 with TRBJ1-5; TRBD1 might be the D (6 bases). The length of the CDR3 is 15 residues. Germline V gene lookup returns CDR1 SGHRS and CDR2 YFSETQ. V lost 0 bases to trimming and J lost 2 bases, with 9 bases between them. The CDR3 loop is CASSLESGGNQPQHF. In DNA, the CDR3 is TGCGCCAGCAGCTTGGAGTCAGGGGGCAATCAGCCCCAGCATTTT.

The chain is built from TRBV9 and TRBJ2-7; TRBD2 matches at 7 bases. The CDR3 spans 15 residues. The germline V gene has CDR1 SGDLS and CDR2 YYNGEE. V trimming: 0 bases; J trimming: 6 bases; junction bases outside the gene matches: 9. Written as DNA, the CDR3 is TGTGCCAGCAGCGTAGCCCAGGGAGGGTTTGCCGAGCAGTACTTC. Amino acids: CASSVAQGGFAEQYF.

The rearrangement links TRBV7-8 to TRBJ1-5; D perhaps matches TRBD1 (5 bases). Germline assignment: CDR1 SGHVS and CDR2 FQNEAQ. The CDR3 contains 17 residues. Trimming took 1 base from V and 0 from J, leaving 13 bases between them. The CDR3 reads CASSLGGRIYSNQPQHF. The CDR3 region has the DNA TGTGCCAGCAGCTTAGGGGGCAGGATCTATAGCAATCAGCCCCAGCATTTT.

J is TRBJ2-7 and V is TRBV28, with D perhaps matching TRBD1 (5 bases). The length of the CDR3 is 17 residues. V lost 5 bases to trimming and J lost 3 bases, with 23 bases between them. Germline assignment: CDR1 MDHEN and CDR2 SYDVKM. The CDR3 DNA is TGTGCCAGCAGTCCCCTACCAGAGGCAGGGATCGGCTACGAGCAGTACTTC. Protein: CASSPLPEAGIGYEQYF.

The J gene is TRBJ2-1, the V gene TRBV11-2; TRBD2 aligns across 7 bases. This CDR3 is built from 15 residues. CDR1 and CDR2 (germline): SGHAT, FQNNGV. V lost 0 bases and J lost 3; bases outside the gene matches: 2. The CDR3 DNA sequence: TGTGCCAGCAGCTTAGACGCGGGAGTCTACAATGAGCAGTTCTTC. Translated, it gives CASSLDAGVYNEQFF.

The CDR3 protein is CAWSEQGAWTSGRKGSFYEQYF. The CDR3 coding sequence is TGTGCCTGGAGTGAACAGGGGGCCTGGACTAGCGGGAGGAAGGGCTCTTTCTACGAGCAGTACTTC. This rearrangement joins TRBV30 to TRBJ2-7; 14 nucleotides agree with TRBD2. V was clipped by 1 base and J by 3 bases; unmatched bases: 23. The germline gives CDR1 GTSNPN, CDR2 SVGIG (reference sequence). CDR3 length equals 22 residues.

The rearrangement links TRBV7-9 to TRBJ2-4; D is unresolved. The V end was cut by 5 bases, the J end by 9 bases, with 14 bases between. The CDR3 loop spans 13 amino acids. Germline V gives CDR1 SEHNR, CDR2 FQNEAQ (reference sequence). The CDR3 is CASSPTTAPIQYF. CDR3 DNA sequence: TGTGCCAGCAGCCCAACGACGGCCCCCATTCAGTACTTC.

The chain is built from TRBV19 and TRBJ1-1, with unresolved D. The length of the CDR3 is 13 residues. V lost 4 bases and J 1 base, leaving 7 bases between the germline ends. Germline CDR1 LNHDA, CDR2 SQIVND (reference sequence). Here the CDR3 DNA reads TGTGCCAGTAGTACATCAGGGAACACTGAAGCTTTCTTT. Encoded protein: CASSTSGNTEAFF.

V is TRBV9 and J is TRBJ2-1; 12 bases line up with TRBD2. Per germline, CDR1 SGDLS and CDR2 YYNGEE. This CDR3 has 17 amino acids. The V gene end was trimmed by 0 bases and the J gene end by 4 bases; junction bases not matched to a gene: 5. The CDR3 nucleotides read TGTGCCAGCAGCGTAGTGTCTAGCGGGAGGGGATACAATGAGCAGTTCTTC. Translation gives CASSVVSSGRGYNEQFF.

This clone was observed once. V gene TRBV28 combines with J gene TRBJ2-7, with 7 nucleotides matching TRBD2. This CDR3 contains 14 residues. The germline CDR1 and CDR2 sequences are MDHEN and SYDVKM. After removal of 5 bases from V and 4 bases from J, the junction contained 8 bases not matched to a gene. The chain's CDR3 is CASSLTSRIYEQYF. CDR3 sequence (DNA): TGTGCCAGCAGTCTGACTAGCCGAATATACGAGCAGTACTTC.

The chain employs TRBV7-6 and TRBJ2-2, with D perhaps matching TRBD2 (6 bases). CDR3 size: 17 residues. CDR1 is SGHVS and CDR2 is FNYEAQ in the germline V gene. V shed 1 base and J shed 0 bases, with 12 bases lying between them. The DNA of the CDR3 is TGTGCCAGCAGCTTAGAAAAGGGGACTCCGAACACCGGGGAGCTGTTTTTT. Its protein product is CASSLEKGTPNTGELFF.

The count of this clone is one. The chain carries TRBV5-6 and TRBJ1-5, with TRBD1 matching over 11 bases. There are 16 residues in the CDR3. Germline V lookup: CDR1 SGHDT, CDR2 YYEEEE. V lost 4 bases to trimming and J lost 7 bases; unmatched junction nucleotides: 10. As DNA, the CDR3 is TGTGCCAGCAGCCACGGGACAGGGGGTGATCGGCAGCCCCAGCATTTT. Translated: CASSHGTGGDRQPQHF. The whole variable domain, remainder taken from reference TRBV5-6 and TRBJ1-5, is DAGVTQSPTHLIKTRGQQVTLRCSPKSGHDTVSWYQQALGQGPQFIFQYYEEEERQRGNFPDRFSGHQFPNYSSELNVNALLLGDSALYLCASSHGTGGDRQPQHFGDGTRLSIL.

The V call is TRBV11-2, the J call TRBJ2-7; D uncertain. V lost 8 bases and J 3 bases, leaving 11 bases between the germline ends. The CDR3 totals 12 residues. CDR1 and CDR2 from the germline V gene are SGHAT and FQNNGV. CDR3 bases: TGTGCCAGCTCGGGCGAGGACTACGAGCAGTACTTC. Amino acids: CASSGEDYEQYF.

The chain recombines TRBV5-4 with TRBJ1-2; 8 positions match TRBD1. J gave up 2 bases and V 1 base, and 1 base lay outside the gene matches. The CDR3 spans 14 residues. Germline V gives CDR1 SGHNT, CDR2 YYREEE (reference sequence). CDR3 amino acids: CASSLRQGNYGYTF. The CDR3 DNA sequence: TGTGCCAGCAGCTTGAGACAGGGGAACTATGGCTACACCTTC.

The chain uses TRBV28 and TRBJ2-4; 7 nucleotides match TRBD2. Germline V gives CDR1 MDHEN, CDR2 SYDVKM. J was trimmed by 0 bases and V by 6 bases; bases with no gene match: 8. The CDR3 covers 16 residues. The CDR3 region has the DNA TGTGCCAGCAGGGGGGGACTAATACTAGCCAAAAACATTCAGTACTTC. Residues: CASRGGLILAKNIQYF.

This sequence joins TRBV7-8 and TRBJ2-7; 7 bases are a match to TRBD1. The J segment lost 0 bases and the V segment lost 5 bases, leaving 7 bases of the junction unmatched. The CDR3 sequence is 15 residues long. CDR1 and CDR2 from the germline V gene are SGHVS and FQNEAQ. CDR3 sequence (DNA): TGTGCCAGCAGCGGCCGGGACAGCAGCTCCTACGAGCAGTACTTC. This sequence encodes CASSGRDSSSYEQYF.

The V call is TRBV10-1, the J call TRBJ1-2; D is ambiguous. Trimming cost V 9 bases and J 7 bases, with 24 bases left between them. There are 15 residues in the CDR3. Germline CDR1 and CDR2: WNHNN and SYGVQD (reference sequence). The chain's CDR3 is CARGYDPSRSSGYTF. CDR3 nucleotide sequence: TGCGCCAGGGGATACGACCCATCGAGGTCTAGTGGCTACACCTTC.

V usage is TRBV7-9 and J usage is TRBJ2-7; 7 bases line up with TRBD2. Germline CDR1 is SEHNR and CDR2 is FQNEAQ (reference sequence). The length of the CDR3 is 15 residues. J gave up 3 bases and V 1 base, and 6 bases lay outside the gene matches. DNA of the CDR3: TGTGCCAGCAGCTTAGTGGGAGGGGTCGGCTACGAGCAGTACTTC. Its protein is CASSLVGGVGYEQYF.

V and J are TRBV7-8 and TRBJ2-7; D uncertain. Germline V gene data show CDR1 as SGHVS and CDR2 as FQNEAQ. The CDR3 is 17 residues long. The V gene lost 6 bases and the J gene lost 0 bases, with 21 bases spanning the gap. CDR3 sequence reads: CASRDDNGPTSSYEQYF. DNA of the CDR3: TGTGCCAGCAGAGACGATAACGGACCGACGAGCTCCTACGAGCAGTACTTC.

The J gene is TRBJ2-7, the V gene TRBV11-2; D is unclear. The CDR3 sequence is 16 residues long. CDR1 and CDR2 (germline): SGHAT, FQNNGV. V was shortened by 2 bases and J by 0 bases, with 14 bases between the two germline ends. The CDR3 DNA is TGTGCCAGCAGCTTACAGGCGCAGCGCCTCTCCTACGAGCAGTACTTC. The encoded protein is CASSLQAQRLSYEQYF.

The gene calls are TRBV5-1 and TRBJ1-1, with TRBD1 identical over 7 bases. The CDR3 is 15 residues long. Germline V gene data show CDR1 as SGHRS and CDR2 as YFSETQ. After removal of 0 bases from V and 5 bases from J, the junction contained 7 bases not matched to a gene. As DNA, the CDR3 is TGCGCCAGCAGCTTGGAACAGGGGCTCCCGACTGAAGCTTTCTTT. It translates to CASSLEQGLPTEAFF.

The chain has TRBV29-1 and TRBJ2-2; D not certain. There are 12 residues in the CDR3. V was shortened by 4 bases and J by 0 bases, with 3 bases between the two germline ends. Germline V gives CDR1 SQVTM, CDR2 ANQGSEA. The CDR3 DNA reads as TGCAGCGTTGGTTCGAACACCGGGGAGCTGTTTTTT. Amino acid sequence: CSVGSNTGELFF.

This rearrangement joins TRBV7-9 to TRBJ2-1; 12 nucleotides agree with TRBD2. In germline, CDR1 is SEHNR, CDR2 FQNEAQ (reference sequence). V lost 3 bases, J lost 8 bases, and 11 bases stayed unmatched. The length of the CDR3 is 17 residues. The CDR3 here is CASSFPGLAGEGDEQFF. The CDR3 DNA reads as TGTGCCAGCAGCTTTCCGGGACTAGCGGGCGAGGGGGATGAGCAGTTCTTC.

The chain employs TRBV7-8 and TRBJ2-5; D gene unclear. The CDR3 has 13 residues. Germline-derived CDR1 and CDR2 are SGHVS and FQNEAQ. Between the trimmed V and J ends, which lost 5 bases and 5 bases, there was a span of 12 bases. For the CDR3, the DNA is TGTGCCAGCAGCCCTCCGCTAGTGGAGACCCAGTACTTC. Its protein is CASSPPLVETQYF.

The CDR3 loop is CASSKGRLAGEYGNTGELFF. CDR3 nucleotide sequence: TGTGCCAGCAGCAAAGGGAGACTAGCGGGAGAATATGGGAACACCGGGGAGCTGTTTTTT. The chain is built from TRBV21-1 and TRBJ2-2; no check of the table's D call, TRBD2, against the DNA was made. TRBV21-1 is an annotated pseudogene. This CDR3 has 20 amino acids.

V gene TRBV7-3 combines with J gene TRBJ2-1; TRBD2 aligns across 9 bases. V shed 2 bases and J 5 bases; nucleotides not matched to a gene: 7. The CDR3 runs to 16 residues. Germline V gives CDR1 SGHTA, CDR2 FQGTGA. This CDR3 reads CASSLLGLAGDNEQFF. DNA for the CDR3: TGTGCCAGCAGCTTACTCGGTTTAGCGGGAGACAATGAGCAGTTCTTC.

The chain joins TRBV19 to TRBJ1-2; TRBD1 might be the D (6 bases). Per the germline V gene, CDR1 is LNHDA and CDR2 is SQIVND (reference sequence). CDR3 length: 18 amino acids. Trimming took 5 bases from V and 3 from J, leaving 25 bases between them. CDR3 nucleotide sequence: TGTGCCAGTAGTCGTTGGGGGGCAGTCCCGATCCCACACTATGGCTACACCTTC. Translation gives CASSRWGAVPIPHYGYTF.

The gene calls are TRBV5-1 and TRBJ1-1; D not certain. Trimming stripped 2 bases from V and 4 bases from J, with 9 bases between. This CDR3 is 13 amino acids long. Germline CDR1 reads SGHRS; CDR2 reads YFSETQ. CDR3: CASSFTGFTEAFF. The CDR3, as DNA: TGCGCCAGCAGCTTTACCGGGTTCACTGAAGCTTTCTTT.

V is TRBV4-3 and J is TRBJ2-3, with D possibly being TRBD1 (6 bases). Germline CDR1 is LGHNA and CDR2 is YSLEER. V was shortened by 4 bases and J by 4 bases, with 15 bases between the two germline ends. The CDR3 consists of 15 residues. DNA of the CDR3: TGCGCCAGCAGCCTCCCCCGTGAGGGGGCAGATACGCAGTATTTT. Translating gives CASSLPREGADTQYF.